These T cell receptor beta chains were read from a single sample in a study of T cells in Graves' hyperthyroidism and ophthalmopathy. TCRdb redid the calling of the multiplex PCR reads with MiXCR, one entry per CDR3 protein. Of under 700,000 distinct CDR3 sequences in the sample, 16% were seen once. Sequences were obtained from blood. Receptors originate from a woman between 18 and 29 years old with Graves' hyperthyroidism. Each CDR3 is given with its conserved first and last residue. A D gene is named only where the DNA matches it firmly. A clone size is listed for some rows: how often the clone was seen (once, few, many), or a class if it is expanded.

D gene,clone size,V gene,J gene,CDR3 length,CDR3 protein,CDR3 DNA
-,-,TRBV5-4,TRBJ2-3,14,CASSLASGPDTQYF,TGTGCCAGCAGCTTGGCTTCGGGCCCAGATACGCAGTATTTT
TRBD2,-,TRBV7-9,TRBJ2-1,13,CASTRGGADEQFF,TGTGCCAGCACCCGGGGGGGGGCGGATGAGCAGTTCTTC
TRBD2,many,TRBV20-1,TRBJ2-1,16,CSARHSGGAPYNEQFF,TGCAGTGCTAGGCATAGCGGGGGGGCCCCCTACAATGAGCAGTTCTTC
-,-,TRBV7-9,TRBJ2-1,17,CASSRRGGGGTWGEQFF,TGTGCCAGCAGCCGCCGAGGGGGCGGGGGCACCTGGGGTGAGCAGTTCTTC
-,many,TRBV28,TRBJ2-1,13,CASHPPPGNEQFF,TGTGCCAGCCACCCCCCCCCCGGGAATGAGCAGTTCTTC
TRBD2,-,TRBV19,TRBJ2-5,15,CASSHLTSVGETQYF,TGTGCCAGTAGCCATTTGACTAGCGTAGGAGAGACCCAGTACTTC
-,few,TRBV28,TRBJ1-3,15,CASSLPHWAGNTIYF,TGTGCCAGCAGTTTGCCACATTGGGCTGGAAACACCATATATTTT
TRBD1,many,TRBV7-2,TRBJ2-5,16,CASSLGPQGARETQYF,TGTGCCAGCAGCTTAGGCCCACAGGGGGCGAGAGAGACCCAGTACTTC
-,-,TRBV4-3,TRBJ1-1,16,CASSPTGGRLNTEAFF,TGCGCCAGCAGCCCCACGGGAGGCAGGCTGAACACTGAAGCTTTCTTT
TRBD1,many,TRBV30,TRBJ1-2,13,CAWMVGGNYGYTF,TGTGCCTGGATGGTAGGGGGCAACTATGGCTACACCTTC